What follows are 24 T cell receptor beta chains derived from one specimen sequenced in a study of human T cells and chemical hapten exposure (dated by TCRdb to the early 2020s). Library construction relied on RACE. Sequencing was carried out with a NextSeq 500. TCRdb reworked the public reads: Q25 trimming with fastp, MiXCR clone assembly, productive beta chains retained. Rows with one shared CDR3 protein collapse into an entry with the most common genes and DNA. This sample comprises some 96,000 distinct CDR3 sequences, about 28% of them detected only once. The top ten constitute 10% of the sample. What the time point label conveys for this sample: patch test 3, about 24 weeks after DPC sensitization. Explained via the paper, the treatment or condition label denotes: therapeutic diphenylcyclopropenone sensitization with weekly scalp DPC. Sequences were derived from whole blood, sampled in connection with sensitization to the hapten diphenylcyclopropenone (DPC). The receptor set was obtained from a man in his forties or fifties with alopecia areata. Some clones in this sample may be carry-over from other donors' samples.

On this clonotype: A read error may produce the germline difference seen at one junction end. The chain carries TRBV27 and TRBJ1-2; 8 bases are shared with TRBD1. The V gene's germline CDR1 is MNHEY and CDR2 SMNVEV (reference sequence). This CDR3 region has 18 residues. The DNA of the CDR3 is TGTGCCAGCAGTTCATCGGGGCAGGGGGCCTCCCTTTCATCTGGCGACACCTTC. Translation: CASSSSGQGASLSSGDTF.

The V gene is TRBV4-1, the J gene TRBJ2-1; D possibly corresponds to TRBD1 (6 bases). Germline lookup yields CDR1 MGHRA and CDR2 YSYEKL. The CDR3 covers 15 residues. The V end lost 0 bases, the J end lost 12 bases, and 18 bases lay between the germline ends. The CDR3 reads CASSQDRGTLLWQFF. CDR3 coding DNA: TGCGCCAGCAGCCAAGATAGGGGGACCCTTCTATGGCAGTTCTTC.

This rearrangement joins TRBV29-1 to TRBJ2-1; D call uncertain. This CDR3 spans 11 amino acids. Germline values: CDR1 SQVTM, CDR2 ANQGSEA. V dropped 7 bases and J dropped 9 bases, with 13 bases sitting between them. This CDR3 is CSAGKASEQFF. DNA for the CDR3: TGCAGCGCCGGCAAGGCGAGTGAGCAGTTCTTC.

This clonotype turned up a few times. The chain links TRBV28 to TRBJ1-3; D is unresolved. V dropped 4 bases and J dropped 0 bases, with 16 bases sitting between them. The CDR3 extends over 17 amino acids. Germline V gives CDR1 MDHEN, CDR2 SYDVKM. This CDR3 reads CASSSPGGGPSGNTIYF. The CDR3, as DNA: TGTGCCAGCAGTTCCCCCGGTGGCGGACCCTCTGGAAACACCATATATTTT.

In its sample, this clonotype was seen a few times. The chain links TRBV20-1 to TRBJ1-6; a possible D gene is TRBD1 (5 bases). The CDR3 covers 14 residues. Germline V CDR1 and CDR2: DFQATT, SNEGSKA (reference sequence). V was cut by 3 bases and J by 7 bases, with 13 bases left in between. The CDR3 here is CSARVVTVNSPLHF. The CDR3 region has the DNA TGCAGTGCTAGGGTTGTGACAGTCAATTCACCCCTCCACTTT.

V and J are TRBV5-1 and TRBJ1-4; D call uncertain. V was pared by 0 bases and J by 5 bases, with 11 bases between. This CDR3 contains 15 residues. Germline V gene data show CDR1 as SGHRS and CDR2 as YFSETQ. CDR3 nucleotide sequence: TGCGCCAGCAGCTTGGGAGGCCTTACCAATGAAAAACTGTTTTTT. Its protein is CASSLGGLTNEKLFF.

This clonotype was seen ten or more times. V and J are TRBV20-1 and TRBJ2-1; TRBD2 matches 9 bases. CDR1 and CDR2 from the germline V gene are DFQATT and SNEGSKA (reference sequence). V was pared by 6 bases and J by 3 bases, with 12 bases of the junction left unmatched. The CDR3 is 16 residues long. The CDR3 loop is CSAPRRLAGNYNEQFF. CDR3 sequence (DNA): TGCAGTGCCCCCCGCCGGCTAGCGGGAAACTACAATGAGCAGTTCTTC.

The chain joins TRBV12-3 or TRBV12-4 to TRBJ1-3; D is unclear. The CDR3 is 17 amino acids. V lost 6 bases and J lost 0, with 18 bases in between. The CDR3 sequence: CASSVIKRRSSGNTIYF. CDR3 DNA sequence: TGTGCCAGCAGCGTAATAAAAAGACGGAGCTCTGGAAACACCATATATTTT.

This rearrangement joins TRBV18 to TRBJ1-1; D might be TRBD1 (6 bases). Germline assignment: CDR1 KGHSH and CDR2 LQKENI. Trimming removed 4 bases at V and 3 bases at J, with 12 bases between. The CDR3 sequence is 14 residues long. The CDR3 DNA follows: TGTGCCAGCTCACAACAGGGTGGGGACACTGAAGCTTTCTTT. It encodes CASSQQGGDTEAFF.

Only one count was recorded for this clonotype. V usage is TRBV15 and J usage is TRBJ2-1; TRBD2 aligns across 11 bases. Trimming removed 0 bases from V and 4 bases from J; junction bases left unmatched: 11. Per germline, CDR1 LNHNV and CDR2 YYDKDF (reference sequence). The CDR3 is 19 residues long. Here the CDR3 DNA reads TGTGCCACCAGCAGAGACACGGGGGTAGCGGGAGGGCTGTACAATGAGCAGTTCTTC. Translating it yields CATSRDTGVAGGLYNEQFF.

The CDR3 is CASRGLAGGNNEQFF. Here the CDR3 DNA reads TGTGCCAGCAGGGGACTAGCGGGAGGGAACAATGAGCAGTTCTTC. The chain joins TRBV6-5 to TRBJ2-1, with 16 bases identical to TRBD2. The V segment lost 6 bases and the J segment 5 bases; nucleotides outside the gene matches: 1. The CDR3 runs 15 residues. CDR1 MNHEY and CDR2 SVGAGI come from the germline V gene.

The chain is built from TRBV9 and TRBJ2-1; 7 bases match TRBD1. Germline lookup yields CDR1 SGDLS and CDR2 YYNGEE. The V and J ends lost 0 bases and 1 base, in that order; junction bases with no gene match: 4. The CDR3 runs to 16 residues. CDR3 amino acids: CASSVAAGGSYNEQFF. CDR3 in DNA: TGTGCCAGCAGCGTAGCGGCAGGGGGATCCTACAATGAGCAGTTCTTC. Full variable domain (missing parts from reference TRBV9 and TRBJ2-1): DSGVTQTPKHLITATGQRVTLRCSPRSGDLSVYWYQQSLDQGLQFLIQYYNGEERAKGNILERFSAQQFPDLHSELNLSSLELGDSALYFCASSVAAGGSYNEQFFGPGTRLTVL.

This clonotype occurred a few times. The genes are TRBV4-1 and TRBJ2-3, with D possibly TRBD2 on 6 matching bases. CDR1 and CDR2 from the germline V gene are MGHRA and YSYEKL. Trimming pared 0 bases from V and 0 bases from J, leaving 10 bases between. The CDR3 extends over 16 amino acids. CDR3 sequence: CASSQEGRGSTDTQYF. CDR3 in DNA: TGCGCCAGCAGCCAAGAGGGGCGGGGTAGCACAGATACGCAGTATTTT.

In this sample, this clonotype turned up a few times. This rearrangement joins TRBV16 to TRBJ1-5; TRBD1 matches 8 bases. V gave up 0 bases and J gave up 7 bases; unmatched junction bases: 8. Per germline, CDR1 KGHSY and CDR2 FQNENV. There are 16 residues in the CDR3. CDR3 coding DNA: TGTGCCAGCAGCCAATCTCAGGGGGCAGCGGCCCAGCCCCAGCATTTT. Encoded protein: CASSQSQGAAAQPQHF.

This clonotype has more than one count but fewer than ten. The gene calls are TRBV28 and TRBJ2-1; perhaps TRBD1 as D (5 bases). Trimming left V 6 bases short and J 4 bases short, with 16 bases between. The CDR3 is 15 amino acids. Germline loops: CDR1 MDHEN, CDR2 SYDVKM. CDR3 coding DNA: TGTGCCAGCAGATCCCCCCCGGACAATTACAATGAGCAGTTCTTC. This encodes CASRSPPDNYNEQFF.

As concerns this clonotype: The CDR3 carries no conserved terminal phenylalanine or tryptophan, so it likely arises from a read error. The genes are TRBV28 and TRBJ1-4; possibly TRBD1 for D (6 bases). The CDR3 length is 14 residues. Germline loops: CDR1 MDHEN, CDR2 SYDVKM. The V gene lost 5 bases and the J gene lost 6 bases, with 13 bases spanning the gap. The CDR3 DNA is TGTGCCAGCAGTCTGACAGGAGGCGATGAAAAACTGTTTTTG. It codes for CASSLTGGDEKLFL.

For the CDR3, the DNA is TGCGCCAGCAGCCAACAAGACAGGTTGGGCGGCTACACCTTC. It codes for CASSQQDRLGGYTF. The rearrangement uses TRBV5-1 and TRBJ1-2; weak D call: TRBD1 (6 bases). The V gene lost 4 bases and the J gene lost 8 bases, with 18 bases spanning the gap. Germline-derived CDR1 and CDR2 are SGHRS and YFSETQ. CDR3 length: 14 amino acids.

This clonotype turned up a few times. The gene calls are TRBV20-1 and TRBJ2-7, with a weak D call TRBD1 (5 bases). The V gene lost 5 bases and the J gene lost 0 bases, with 17 bases spanning the gap. Germline-derived CDR1 and CDR2 are DFQATT and SNEGSKA (reference sequence). CDR3 size: 15 residues. CDR3 region: CSALFRERGSYEQYF. Here the CDR3 DNA reads TGCAGTGCTCTCTTCAGGGAAAGGGGCTCCTACGAGCAGTACTTC.

This CDR3 is CASSRYRDEAFF. In nucleotides, the CDR3 is TGTGCCAGCAGCCGATACAGGGATGAAGCTTTCTTT. The chain links TRBV7-8 to TRBJ1-1; possibly TRBD1 for D (6 bases). This CDR3 spans 12 amino acids. Germline V lookup: CDR1 SGHVS, CDR2 FQNEAQ. V shed 5 bases and J shed 7 bases, with 11 bases lying between them.

This chain uses TRBV6-2 or TRBV6-3 with TRBJ1-1, with TRBD1 matching 8 bases. Germline loops: CDR1 MNHEY, CDR2 SVGEGT. V dropped 2 bases and J dropped 0; count of bases not matched to a gene: 11. The CDR3 sequence is 18 residues long. This chain's CDR3 is CASSYEPGQEVMNTEAFF. In nucleotides, the CDR3 is TGTGCCAGCAGTTACGAGCCGGGACAGGAGGTCATGAACACTGAAGCTTTCTTT.

This clonotype was found a few times. CDR3 amino acids: CASSSNRGTDTQYF. Here the CDR3 DNA reads TGTGCCAGCAGCTCCAATAGGGGCACAGATACGCAGTATTTT. The rearrangement uses TRBV11-1 and TRBJ2-3; D uncertain. The CDR3 sequence is 14 residues long. Deletions cut 4 bases from V and 1 base from J, with 9 bases between. The germline V gene encodes CDR1 SGHAT and CDR2 FQDESV (reference sequence).

The sample holds many counts of this clonotype. The CDR3 loop is CASSPGLAGYNEQFF. CDR3 bases: TGTGCCAGCAGCCCTGGACTAGCGGGGTACAATGAGCAGTTCTTC. The V gene is TRBV7-2, the J gene TRBJ2-1; 12 bases are a match to TRBD2. The CDR3 extends over 15 amino acids. Germline assignment: CDR1 SGHTA and CDR2 FQGNSA. V shed 5 bases, J shed 4 bases, and the junction held 3 bases outside the gene matches.

This clonotype showed up just a few times. The CDR3 protein is CASSQEPANTGELFF. The CDR3, as DNA: TGTGCCAGCAGCCAAGAGCCCGCGAACACCGGGGAGCTGTTTTTT. This chain joins TRBV3-1 and TRBJ2-2; D gene ambiguous. V lost 0 bases to trimming and J lost 0 bases, with 5 bases between them. The CDR3 is 15 amino acids. Germline assignment: CDR1 LGHDT and CDR2 YNNKEL (reference sequence). The whole variable domain, remainder taken from reference TRBV3-1 and TRBJ2-2, is DTAVSQTPKYLVTQMGNDKSIKCEQNLGHDTMYWYKQDSKKFLKIMFSYNNKELIINETVPNRFSPKSPDKAHLNLHINSLELGDSAVYFCASSQEPANTGELFFGEGSRLTVL.

This clonotype was seen more than once but under ten times. V and J are TRBV6-2 or TRBV6-3 and TRBJ2-7, with 9 bases fitting TRBD1. The J segment lost 3 bases and the V segment lost 6 bases, leaving 9 bases of the junction unmatched. This CDR3 is built from 15 residues. The germline CDR1 and CDR2 sequences are MNHEY and SVGEGT. CDR3 in amino acids: CASSPSGTGYYEQYF. The DNA for the CDR3 is TGTGCCAGCAGCCCAAGCGGGACAGGGTACTACGAGCAGTACTTC.